The 27 T cell receptor beta chains below come from one sample, sequenced in a study of blood T cell repertoires in COVID-19. Only in-frame clones appear in the TCRdb table, and some are missing; sequencing was by immunoSEQ multiplex PCR. The profile shows about 200,000 clones, over 75% of them singletons. The specimen was PBMCs or T cells enriched from blood (not recorded which). The receptors here all came from a woman aged 40 to 50 with acute COVID-19.

The gene calls are TRBV23-1 and TRBJ2-7; 7 bases agree with TRBD1. TRBV23-1 is classed as an ORF, of uncertain function. This CDR3 is 15 amino acids long. V lost 3 bases, J lost 3 bases, and 8 bases stayed unmatched. The CDR3 is CASSQQPGQNYEQYF. CDR3 nucleotide sequence: TGCGCCAGCAGTCAGCAACCGGGACAGAACTACGAGCAGTACTTC.

CDR3 amino acids: CASSPGHLGSYEQYF. In DNA form, the CDR3 reads TGTGCCAGCTCACCGGGACACCTTGGGTCCTACGAGCAGTACTTC. The chain recombines TRBV18 with TRBJ2-7, with D possibly being TRBD1 (6 bases). Germline CDR1 KGHSH, CDR2 LQKENI. CDR3 size: 15 residues. Trimming removed 3 bases from V and 1 base from J, with 13 bases in between. Full variable domain (outside the CDR3, taken from reference TRBV18 and TRBJ2-7): NAGVMQNPRHLVRRRGQEARLRCSPMKGHSHVYWYRQLPEEGLKFMVYLQKENIIDESGMPKERFSAEFPKEGPSILRIQQVVRGDSAAYFCASSPGHLGSYEQYFGPGTRLTVT.

The chain links TRBV28 to TRBJ1-2; 9 bases are shared with TRBD1. Germline V gene data show CDR1 as MDHEN and CDR2 as SYDVKM. Unmatched junction bases numbered 14, after V lost 5 bases and J lost 4 bases. This CDR3 region has 17 residues. Here the CDR3 reads CASSGPPNRGRSYGYTF. The CDR3 nucleotides are TGTGCCAGCAGTGGACCCCCGAACAGGGGGCGAAGCTATGGCTACACCTTC.

This chain links TRBV5-4 with TRBJ1-6, with 8 bases that match TRBD1. CDR3 length: 16 amino acids. Trimming removed 3 bases from V and 9 bases from J; junction bases left unmatched: 11. Germline lookup yields CDR1 SGHNT and CDR2 YYREEE (reference sequence). The CDR3: CASSSGTGVPASPLHF. DNA of the CDR3: TGTGCCAGCAGCTCCGGGACAGGCGTCCCCGCTTCACCCCTCCACTTT.

The chain is built from TRBV6-4 and TRBJ1-1; D gene unclear. This CDR3 has 13 residues. Germline values: CDR1 MRHNA, CDR2 SNTAGT. The germline V and J ends were trimmed by 6 bases and 0 bases, with 8 bases remaining between them. The CDR3: CASRGAVNTEAFF. The CDR3 DNA reads TGTGCCAGCAGAGGAGCAGTGAACACTGAAGCTTTCTTT.

This chain links TRBV6-1 with TRBJ1-6, with 7 bases fitting TRBD1. With 3 bases clipped from V and 10 bases from J, the junction kept 12 bases outside the gene matches. CDR3 length: 16 amino acids. Germline V CDR1 and CDR2: MNHNS, SASEGT. In nucleotides, the CDR3 is TGTGCCAGCAGTGAGGTTAGACAGGGAAATCGGTCACCCCTCCACTTT. It yields the protein CASSEVRQGNRSPLHF.

The rearrangement joins TRBV19 to TRBJ2-1; 7 nucleotides match TRBD2. The CDR3 is 16 amino acids. Unmatched junction bases numbered 10, after V lost 0 bases and J lost 8 bases. Germline CDR1 LNHDA, CDR2 SQIVND (reference sequence). The CDR3 protein is CASSIERRGSGYEQFF. The DNA for the CDR3 is TGTGCCAGTAGTATAGAAAGGCGCGGGAGTGGCTATGAGCAGTTCTTC.

The V gene is TRBV2, the J gene TRBJ1-2; 8 bases align to TRBD1. The CDR3 is 12 residues long. The V segment lost 6 bases and the J segment 8 bases; nucleotides outside the gene matches: 5. Germline CDR1 SNHLY, CDR2 FYNNEI. The CDR3 here is CASRGDRQGYTF. The DNA for the CDR3 is TGTGCCAGCAGGGGGGACAGGCAGGGCTACACCTTC.

The chain combines TRBV18 with TRBJ1-2; no clear D. The V end lost 5 bases, the J end lost 0 bases, and 13 bases lay between the germline ends. This CDR3 comprises 15 residues. Germline V gene lookup returns CDR1 KGHSH and CDR2 LQKENI. In nucleotides, the CDR3 is TGTGCCAGCTCATCAGTCGACGGGACTAACTATGGCTACACCTTC. As protein: CASSSVDGTNYGYTF.

The J gene is TRBJ2-1, the V gene TRBV27; weak D call: TRBD2 (6 bases). Germline V gene data show CDR1 as MNHEY and CDR2 as SMNVEV (reference sequence). Trimming shortened V by 6 bases and J by 8 bases, and 23 bases separated the two germline ends. This CDR3 is built from 16 residues. The CDR3 coding sequence is TGTGCCAGCAGGCCCCGAACGGGAGAGGTTTCCGATGAGCAGTTCTTC. Its translation is CASRPRTGEVSDEQFF.

V is TRBV9 and J is TRBJ2-3; D remains unclear. Trimming took 0 bases from V and 8 from J, leaving 13 bases between them. Germline lookup yields CDR1 SGDLS and CDR2 YYNGEE. The CDR3 is 14 residues long. Here the CDR3 reads CASSVGNARSTQYF. The CDR3 nucleotides read TGTGCCAGCAGCGTAGGGAACGCTAGGAGTACGCAGTATTTT.

The V gene is TRBV29-1, the J gene TRBJ2-3; 16 bases are a match to TRBD2. The CDR3 covers 19 residues. The germline CDR1 and CDR2 sequences are SQVTM and ANQGSEA. Unmatched junction bases numbered 12, after V lost 3 bases and J lost 3 bases. The CDR3 sequence: CSVDGTSGRAVVGTDTQYF. In nucleotides, the CDR3 is TGCAGCGTTGACGGGACTAGCGGGAGGGCCGTCGTCGGGACAGATACGCAGTATTTT.

The V gene is TRBV6-5, the J gene TRBJ2-7, with a tentative D call TRBD2 (5 bases). Trimming removed 2 bases at V and 2 bases at J, with 10 bases between. The CDR3 sequence is 14 residues long. Germline-derived CDR1 and CDR2 are MNHEY and SVGAGI. CDR3 amino acids: CASSYRESTYEQYF. The CDR3 DNA follows: TGTGCCAGCAGTTACCGGGAATCAACCTACGAGCAGTACTTC.

The CDR3 sequence is CASSPGGSRGGPDTQYF. The DNA of the CDR3 is TGTGCCAGCAGCCCGGGGGGGTCTAGAGGGGGCCCAGATACGCAGTATTTT. The genes are TRBV21-1 and TRBJ2-3; the D call in the table, TRBD2, was not verified against the DNA. TRBV21-1 is an annotated pseudogene. This CDR3 has 17 amino acids.

V usage is TRBV5-1 and J usage is TRBJ1-4; D remains unclear. CDR3 length equals 14 residues. Germline V lookup: CDR1 SGHRS, CDR2 YFSETQ. V shed 4 bases and J shed 4 bases, with 11 bases lying between them. The CDR3: CASSSNRLNEKLFF. The CDR3 DNA is TGCGCCAGCAGCAGCAATCGACTTAATGAAAAACTGTTTTTT.

This clone was counted only a few times. The chain links TRBV10-3 to TRBJ1-2; 12 bases are a match to TRBD1. The germline CDR1 and CDR2 sequences are ENHRY and SYGVKD. With V trimmed by 2 bases and J by 6 bases, 1 base remained unmatched. The CDR3 totals 14 residues. The CDR3 spells CAISEGTGGDGYTF. CDR3 nucleotides: TGTGCCATCAGTGAGGGGACAGGGGGCGATGGCTACACCTTC.

J is TRBJ2-1 and V is TRBV27; 11 bases align to TRBD2. This CDR3 is 18 amino acids long. Germline values: CDR1 MNHEY, CDR2 SMNVEV (reference sequence). V lost 2 bases, J lost 7 bases, and 13 bases stayed unmatched. CDR3 protein: CASSLRGLAELSGNEQFF. In DNA, the CDR3 is TGTGCCAGCAGTTTACGGGGACTAGCGGAATTATCGGGGAATGAGCAGTTCTTC.

In its sample, this clone was seen once. The rearrangement joins TRBV15 to TRBJ1-4, with TRBD1 as a possible D gene (5 bases). The CDR3 extends over 14 amino acids. Germline values: CDR1 LNHNV, CDR2 YYDKDF (reference sequence). V dropped 3 bases and J dropped 8 bases, with 13 bases sitting between them. The chain's CDR3 is CATSRGEGLEKLFF. CDR3 nucleotides: TGTGCCACCAGCAGGGGGGAGGGGCTGGAAAAACTGTTTTTT.

The chain carries TRBV29-1 and TRBJ2-1; 7 bases fit TRBD2. Germline trimming cut 3 bases from V and 9 bases from J; bases unmatched to any gene: 5. The CDR3 is made up of 12 amino acids. CDR1 is SQVTM and CDR2 is ANQGSEA in the germline V gene. DNA for the CDR3: TGCAGCGTTGACGGGGGGAAGGGTGAGCAGTTCTTC. As protein: CSVDGGKGEQFF.

The genes are TRBV9 and TRBJ2-2; D unclear. The CDR3 contains 15 residues. The V end lost 0 bases, the J end lost 0 bases, and 6 bases lay between the germline ends. CDR1 is SGDLS, CDR2 YYNGEE, per germline. The CDR3 bases are TGTGCCAGCAGCGTAGCTACCGCGAACACCGGGGAGCTGTTTTTT. It translates to CASSVATANTGELFF.

The J gene is TRBJ2-3, the V gene TRBV7-6; no clear D. This CDR3 comprises 12 residues. Germline V gene data show CDR1 as SGHVS and CDR2 as FNYEAQ. V gave up 0 bases and J gave up 6 bases, with 4 bases separating them. The CDR3 DNA follows: TGTGCCAGCAGCTTAGCGTCGGATACGCAGTATTTT. Its translation: CASSLASDTQYF.

The chain employs TRBV5-6 and TRBJ2-4, with a weak D call TRBD2 (5 bases). Germline V lookup: CDR1 SGHDT, CDR2 YYEEEE. This CDR3 contains 13 residues. V shed 4 bases and J shed 7 bases, with 12 bases lying between them. CDR3 in amino acids: CASSLGGANIQYF. For the CDR3, the DNA is TGTGCCAGCAGCCTTGGAGGCGCCAACATTCAGTACTTC.

The chain combines TRBV19 with TRBJ1-2; D gene unclear. The germline V gene encodes CDR1 LNHDA and CDR2 SQIVND (reference sequence). CDR3 length: 14 amino acids. V lost 0 bases to trimming and J lost 7 bases, with 12 bases between them. DNA for the CDR3: TGTGCCAGTAGTATAGATTGGCAATCAGGTGGCTACACCTTC. Amino acids: CASSIDWQSGGYTF. The full variable domain, in which reference TRBV19 and TRBJ1-2 provide the parts outside the CDR3, is DGGITQSPKYLFRKEGQNVTLSCEQNLNHDAMYWYRQDPGQGLRLIYYSQIVNDFQKGDIAEGYSVSREKKESFPLTVTSAQKNPTAFYLCASSIDWQSGGYTFGSGTRLTVV.

This sequence joins TRBV5-1 and TRBJ2-1; D is possibly TRBD2 (6 bases). CDR1 SGHRS and CDR2 YFSETQ come from the germline V gene. Trimming cost V 5 bases and J 3 bases, with 9 bases left between them. The CDR3 is 13 amino acids. The CDR3 DNA follows: TGCGCCAGCAGTCCGGGGGACTACAATGAGCAGTTCTTC. Translation gives CASSPGDYNEQFF.

This chain joins TRBV28 and TRBJ1-6; 7 bases agree with TRBD1. The V and J ends lost 2 bases and 8 bases, in that order; junction bases with no gene match: 12. The CDR3 runs 17 residues. Germline V gene data show CDR1 as MDHEN and CDR2 as SYDVKM. CDR3 residues: CASSLPRGGGTDSPLHF. CDR3 coding DNA: TGTGCCAGCAGTTTACCCCGAGGAGGGGGCACGGATTCACCCCTCCACTTT.

The rearrangement joins TRBV7-8 to TRBJ1-5; a possible D gene is TRBD1 (5 bases). This CDR3 has 15 residues. From germline, CDR1 is SGHVS and CDR2 FQNEAQ. The ends were cut back, 1 base at V and 3 bases at J, with 10 bases in the middle. CDR3 protein: CASSLGQTYNQPQHF. For the CDR3, the DNA is TGTGCCAGCAGCTTAGGACAGACTTACAATCAGCCCCAGCATTTT.

In its sample, this clone was seen once. This chain joins TRBV10-3 and TRBJ2-5, with D perhaps matching TRBD2 (5 bases). The CDR3 spans 13 residues. Trimming stripped 5 bases from V and 4 bases from J, with 11 bases between. Germline assignment: CDR1 ENHRY and CDR2 SYGVKD. The CDR3 nucleotides read TGTGCCATCAGTAAGGCTGGAGGAGAGACCCAGTACTTC. Residues: CAISKAGGETQYF.